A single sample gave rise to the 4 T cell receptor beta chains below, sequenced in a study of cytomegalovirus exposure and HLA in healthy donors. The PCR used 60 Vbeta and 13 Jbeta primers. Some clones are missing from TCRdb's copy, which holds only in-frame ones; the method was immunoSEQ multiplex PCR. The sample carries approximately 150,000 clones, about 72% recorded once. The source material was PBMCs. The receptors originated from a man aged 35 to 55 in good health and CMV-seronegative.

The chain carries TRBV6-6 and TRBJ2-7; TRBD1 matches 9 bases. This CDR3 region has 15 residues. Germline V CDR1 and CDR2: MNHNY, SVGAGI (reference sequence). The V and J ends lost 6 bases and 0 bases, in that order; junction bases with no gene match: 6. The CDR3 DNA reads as TGTGCCAGCAGAGGACAGGGGCCAAGCTCCTACGAGCAGTACTTC. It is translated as CASRGQGPSSYEQYF.

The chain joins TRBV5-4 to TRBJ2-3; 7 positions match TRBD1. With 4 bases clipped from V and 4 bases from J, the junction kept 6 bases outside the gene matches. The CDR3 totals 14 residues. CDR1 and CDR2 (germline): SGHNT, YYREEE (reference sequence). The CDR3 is CASSRRDRPDTQYF. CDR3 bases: TGTGCCAGCAGCCGCAGGGACAGACCAGATACGCAGTATTTT.

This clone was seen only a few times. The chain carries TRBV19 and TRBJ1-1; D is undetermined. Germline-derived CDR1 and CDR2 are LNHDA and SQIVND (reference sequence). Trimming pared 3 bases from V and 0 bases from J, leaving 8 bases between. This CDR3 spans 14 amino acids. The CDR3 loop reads CASSILEMNTEAFF. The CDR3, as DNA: TGTGCCAGTAGTATTCTTGAGATGAACACTGAAGCTTTCTTT.

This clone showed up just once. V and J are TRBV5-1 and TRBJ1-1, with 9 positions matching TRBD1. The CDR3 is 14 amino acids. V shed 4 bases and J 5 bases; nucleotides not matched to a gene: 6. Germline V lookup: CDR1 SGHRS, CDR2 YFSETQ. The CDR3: CASSRSQGATEAFF. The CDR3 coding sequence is TGCGCCAGCAGCCGCTCACAGGGGGCGACTGAAGCTTTCTTT.